A single sample gave rise to the 23 T cell receptor beta chains below, sequenced in a study of blood T cell repertoires in COVID-19. Clones were sequenced by immunoSEQ multiplex PCR, and TCRdb holds only the in-frame ones, with some missing. This repertoire shows about 110,000 clones, roughly 75% found once; its top ten account for around 4%. Sequencing was carried out using peripheral blood. The receptor set was obtained from a human donor in a cohort sampled during active or convalescent COVID-19.

The CDR3 DNA is TGTGCCAGCAGCCAGGGGGGGATTACAACCTACAATGAGCAGTTCTTC. Protein sequence: CASSQGGITTYNEQFF. The rearrangement uses TRBV14 and TRBJ2-1, with 7 bases fitting TRBD2. The CDR3 sequence is 16 residues long. After removal of 3 bases from V and 2 bases from J, the junction contained 7 bases not matched to a gene. CDR1 and CDR2 (germline): SGHDN, FVKESK.

The CDR3 loop reads CASSVVDYYNEQFF. The CDR3 DNA follows: TGTGCCAGCAGCGTAGTGGACTACTACAATGAGCAGTTCTTC. V and J are TRBV9 and TRBJ2-1; D might be TRBD2 (6 bases). V lost 0 bases and J lost 3, with 7 bases in between. Germline V gene data show CDR1 as SGDLS and CDR2 as YYNGEE. The CDR3 is 14 amino acids.

J is TRBJ2-7 and V is TRBV6-5, with 12 bases aligning to TRBD1. CDR1 and CDR2 (germline): MNHEY, SVGAGI. V shed 5 bases, J shed 4 bases, and the junction held 3 bases outside the gene matches. This CDR3 has 14 residues. In DNA, the CDR3 is TGTGCCAGCAGTCGGGACAGGGGGCTTTACGAGCAGTACTTC. It codes for CASSRDRGLYEQYF.

This clone was observed a handful of times. The chain carries TRBV18 and TRBJ1-2; the match to TRBD1 covers 7 bases. Germline CDR1 KGHSH, CDR2 LQKENI. With 2 bases clipped from V and 13 bases from J, the junction kept 10 bases outside the gene matches. This CDR3 is built from 13 residues. Here the CDR3 DNA reads TGTGCCAGCTCACCAACGTCCCGGGACAGATCCACCTTC. It is translated as CASSPTSRDRSTF.

In the case of this clone: At the DNA level, this CDR3 is encoded by other sequences in the same sample as well. This chain joins TRBV5-1 and TRBJ1-1, with D perhaps matching TRBD1 (6 bases). The CDR3 runs 15 residues. CDR1 is SGHRS, CDR2 YFSETQ, per germline. V was pared by 0 bases and J by 2 bases, with 11 bases between. The CDR3 nucleotides are TGCGCCAGCAGCTTGGCTTGGGGGCCAAACACTGAAGCTTTCTTT. This translates into CASSLAWGPNTEAFF.

J is TRBJ1-2 and V is TRBV15; D possibly corresponds to TRBD1 (5 bases). The CDR3 is 15 amino acids. V was shortened by 3 bases and J by 7 bases, with 18 bases between the two germline ends. Germline assignment: CDR1 LNHNV and CDR2 YYDKDF (reference sequence). The CDR3 region is CATSSPGRVGTGYTF. In DNA, the CDR3 is TGTGCCACCAGCAGCCCTGGCAGGGTGGGTACTGGCTACACCTTC.

The V call is TRBV13, the J call TRBJ2-7, with TRBD1 matching 8 bases. V gave up 5 bases and J gave up 0 bases; unmatched junction bases: 9. The V gene's germline CDR1 is PRHDT and CDR2 FYEKMQ (reference sequence). This CDR3 comprises 16 residues. CDR3 sequence reads: CASSIAGTGNSYEQYF. The CDR3 nucleotides are TGTGCCAGCAGCATCGCCGGGACAGGCAACTCCTACGAGCAGTACTTC.

The CDR3 reads CATSQPVGRGSTDTQYF. The CDR3 nucleotides read TGTGCCACCAGTCAACCTGTGGGCAGGGGTAGCACAGATACGCAGTATTTT. The chain combines TRBV24-1 with TRBJ2-3; the D gene is possibly TRBD1 (6 bases). This CDR3 spans 17 amino acids. From germline, CDR1 is KGHDR and CDR2 SFDVKD. V gave up 6 bases and J gave up 0 bases, with 18 bases separating them.

The chain couples TRBV5-1 to TRBJ2-7, with 9 bases matching TRBD1. J gave up 2 bases and V 1 base, and 7 bases lay outside the gene matches. Germline V gene lookup returns CDR1 SGHRS and CDR2 YFSETQ. This CDR3 spans 16 amino acids. The CDR3 coding sequence is TGCGCCAGCAGCTTGCTGGCGGGACAGGGTCCCTACGAGCAGTACTTC. Translating it yields CASSLLAGQGPYEQYF.

The genes are TRBV2 and TRBJ1-4, with TRBD1 as a possible D gene (6 bases). The germline CDR1 and CDR2 sequences are SNHLY and FYNNEI. The CDR3 is made up of 14 amino acids. Trimming shortened V by 7 bases and J by 6 bases, and 15 bases separated the two germline ends. The CDR3, as DNA: TGTGCCAGCATACCGCAGGGGTTCTATGAAAAACTGTTTTTT. Its protein is CASIPQGFYEKLFF.

The chain combines TRBV7-9 with TRBJ2-2, with a weak D call TRBD1 (5 bases). Trimming took 10 bases from V and 7 from J, leaving 19 bases between them. Germline V gives CDR1 SEHNR, CDR2 FQNEAQ (reference sequence). The CDR3 has 14 amino acids. CDR3 bases: TGTGCCACCAGATTTTGGGCAGGGCACGGGGAGCTGTTTTTT. Encoded protein: CATRFWAGHGELFF.

This chain connects TRBV24-1 to TRBJ2-1, with D possibly TRBD2 on 5 matching bases. V dropped 4 bases and J dropped 0 bases, with 12 bases sitting between them. The germline gives CDR1 KGHDR, CDR2 SFDVKD. The CDR3 runs 16 residues. Here the CDR3 reads CATSESSRSSYNEQFF. CDR3 in DNA: TGTGCCACCAGTGAGTCTAGCAGGAGCTCCTACAATGAGCAGTTCTTC.

This sequence joins TRBV12-5 and TRBJ1-1, with no clear D. Germline V CDR1 and CDR2: LGHNT, FRNRAP. The V gene lost 5 bases and the J gene lost 1 base, with 8 bases spanning the gap. The CDR3 consists of 13 residues. CDR3 DNA sequence: TGTGCTAGTGGTATCCTCGGGAACACTGAAGCTTTCTTT. Its protein product is CASGILGNTEAFF.

This rearrangement joins TRBV7-8 to TRBJ2-5, with a possible D match to TRBD2 (6 bases). The CDR3 totals 14 residues. Germline values: CDR1 SGHVS, CDR2 FQNEAQ. Trimming took 4 bases from V and 3 from J, leaving 12 bases between them. CDR3 loop: CASSWGVQKETQYF. In DNA, the CDR3 is TGTGCCAGCAGCTGGGGGGTACAGAAAGAGACCCAGTACTTC.

This clone appeared once. The chain is built from TRBV11-2 and TRBJ2-4; D unclear. The CDR3 sequence is 12 residues long. V lost 0 bases to trimming and J lost 15 bases, with 12 bases between them. CDR1 is SGHAT and CDR2 is FQNNGV in the germline V gene. Here the CDR3 reads CASSLEGARRYF. The CDR3 DNA follows: TGTGCCAGCAGCTTAGAGGGCGCACGGCGGTACTTC. The whole variable domain, filled in from reference TRBV11-2 and TRBJ2-4, reads EAGVAQSPRYKIIEKRQSVAFWCNPISGHATLYWYQQILGQGPKLLIQFQNNGVVDDSQLPKDRFSAERLKGVDSTLKIQPAKLEDSAVYLCASSLEGARRYFGAGTRLSVL.

The V call is TRBV7-9, the J call TRBJ2-1, with 9 positions matching TRBD1. The CDR3 is 18 amino acids. Looked up from germline, CDR1 is SEHNR and CDR2 is FQNEAQ (reference sequence). With V trimmed by 4 bases and J by 3 bases, 13 bases remained unmatched. CDR3 in amino acids: CASSSDVWGTGNYNEQFF. CDR3 bases: TGTGCCAGCAGCTCGGATGTTTGGGGGACAGGGAACTACAATGAGCAGTTCTTC.

The V call is TRBV28, the J call TRBJ1-6; D perhaps matches TRBD1 (5 bases). Per germline, CDR1 MDHEN and CDR2 SYDVKM. V gave up 1 base and J gave up 2 bases, with 15 bases separating them. The CDR3 length is 18 residues. CDR3 in amino acids: CASSLLYPGPPYNSPLHF. CDR3 nucleotides: TGTGCCAGCAGTTTATTGTACCCAGGGCCCCCCTATAATTCACCCCTCCACTTT.

This chain links TRBV7-9 with TRBJ1-1; the match to TRBD1 covers 8 bases. CDR1 and CDR2 from the germline V gene are SEHNR and FQNEAQ (reference sequence). Germline trimming cut 4 bases from V and 7 bases from J; bases unmatched to any gene: 2. The CDR3 is made up of 12 amino acids. For the CDR3, the DNA is TGTGCCAGCAGCTCAGGACAGGGTGAAGCTTTCTTT. Translating it yields CASSSGQGEAFF.

This clone was observed a few times. V usage is TRBV6-5 and J usage is TRBJ1-2; no reliable D call. The CDR3 is made up of 15 amino acids. Between the trimmed V and J ends, which lost 1 base and 1 base, there was a span of 10 bases. CDR1 is MNHEY and CDR2 is SVGAGI in the germline V gene. This CDR3 reads CASSYLAEVNYGYTF. The CDR3, as DNA: TGTGCCAGCAGTTACTTGGCAGAAGTTAACTATGGCTACACCTTC.

The chain uses TRBV5-1 and TRBJ2-1; possible D gene TRBD1, 5 bases. This CDR3 has 11 amino acids. Trimming pared 3 bases from V and 10 bases from J, leaving 8 bases between. The germline CDR1 and CDR2 sequences are SGHRS and YFSETQ. DNA for the CDR3: TGCGCCAGCAGCTATGGACAAGAGCAGTTCTTC. Its translation is CASSYGQEQFF.

The chain is built from TRBV7-2 and TRBJ2-3, with D tentatively TRBD2 (6 bases). The CDR3 loop spans 11 amino acids. V shed 5 bases and J shed 14 bases, with 14 bases lying between them. Germline V CDR1 and CDR2: SGHTA, FQGNSA. Written as DNA, the CDR3 is TGTGCCAGCAGCACCCGGGACTTGTGGTATTTT. Translating it yields CASSTRDLWYF.

The CDR3 reads CASRTSGSSEQFF. In nucleotides, the CDR3 is TGTGCCAGCAGGACTAGCGGGAGTAGTGAGCAGTTCTTC. The chain links TRBV28 to TRBJ2-1; TRBD2 agrees at 12 bases. CDR3 length: 13 amino acids. Germline assignment: CDR1 MDHEN and CDR2 SYDVKM. Losses at the gene ends were 6 bases for V and 9 bases for J; bases not matched to a gene: 3.

There are many counts of this clone. CDR3 DNA sequence: TGCAGCGTTGAAGACAGGGATATTAGTAACTATGGCTACACCTTC. Translation gives CSVEDRDISNYGYTF. The chain recombines TRBV29-1 with TRBJ1-2; D is perhaps TRBD1 (5 bases). CDR3 size: 15 residues. Per the germline V gene, CDR1 is SQVTM and CDR2 is ANQGSEA. The V end was cut by 0 bases, the J end by 1 base, with 12 bases between.